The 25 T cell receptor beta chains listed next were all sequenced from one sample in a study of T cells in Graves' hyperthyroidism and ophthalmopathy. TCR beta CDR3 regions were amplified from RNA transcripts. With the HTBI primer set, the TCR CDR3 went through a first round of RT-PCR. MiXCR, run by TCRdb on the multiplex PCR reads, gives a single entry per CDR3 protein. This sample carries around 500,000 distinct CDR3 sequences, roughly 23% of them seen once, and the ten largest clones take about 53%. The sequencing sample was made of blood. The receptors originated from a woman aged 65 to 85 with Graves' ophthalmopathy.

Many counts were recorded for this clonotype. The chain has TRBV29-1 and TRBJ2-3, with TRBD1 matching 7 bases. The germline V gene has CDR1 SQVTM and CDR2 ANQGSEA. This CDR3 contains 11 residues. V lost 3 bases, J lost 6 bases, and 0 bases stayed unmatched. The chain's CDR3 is CSVDRGDTQYF. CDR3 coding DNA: TGCAGCGTTGACAGGGGGGATACGCAGTATTTT.

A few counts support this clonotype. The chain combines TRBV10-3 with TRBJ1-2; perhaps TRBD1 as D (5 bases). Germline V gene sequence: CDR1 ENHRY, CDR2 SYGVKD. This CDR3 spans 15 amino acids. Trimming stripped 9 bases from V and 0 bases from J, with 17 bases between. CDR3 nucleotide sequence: TGTGCCATAGGGACCCCTGGAACAACTAACTATGGCTACACCTTC. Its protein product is CAIGTPGTTNYGYTF.

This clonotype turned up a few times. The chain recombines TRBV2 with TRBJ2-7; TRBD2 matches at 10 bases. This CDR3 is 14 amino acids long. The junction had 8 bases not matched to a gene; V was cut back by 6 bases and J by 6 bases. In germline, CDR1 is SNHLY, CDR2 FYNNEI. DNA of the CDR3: TGTGCCAGCAGCGAGCCTAGCGGGAGACCCGAGCAGTACTTC. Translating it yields CASSEPSGRPEQYF.

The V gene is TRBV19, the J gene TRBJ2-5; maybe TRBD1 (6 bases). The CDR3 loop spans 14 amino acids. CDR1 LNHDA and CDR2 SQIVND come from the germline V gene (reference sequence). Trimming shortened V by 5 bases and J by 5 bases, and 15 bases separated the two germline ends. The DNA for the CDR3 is TGTGCCAGTAGTGTCATTCCAGGGGTGGAGACCCAGTACTTC. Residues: CASSVIPGVETQYF.

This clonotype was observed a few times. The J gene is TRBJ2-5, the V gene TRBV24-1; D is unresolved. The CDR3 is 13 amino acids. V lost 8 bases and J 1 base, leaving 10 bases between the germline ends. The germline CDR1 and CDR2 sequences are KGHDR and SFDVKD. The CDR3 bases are TGTGCCACCAAGGGTTCGCCCCAAGAGACCCAGTACTTC. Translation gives CATKGSPQETQYF.

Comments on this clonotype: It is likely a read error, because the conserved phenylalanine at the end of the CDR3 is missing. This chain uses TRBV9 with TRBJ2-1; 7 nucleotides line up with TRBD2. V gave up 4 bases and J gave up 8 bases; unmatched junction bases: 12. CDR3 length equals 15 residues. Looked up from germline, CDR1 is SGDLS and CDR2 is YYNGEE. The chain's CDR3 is CASSYRTRGVDEQFL. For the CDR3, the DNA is TGTGCCAGCAGCTATAGGACTAGAGGTGTTGATGAGCAGTTCCTC.

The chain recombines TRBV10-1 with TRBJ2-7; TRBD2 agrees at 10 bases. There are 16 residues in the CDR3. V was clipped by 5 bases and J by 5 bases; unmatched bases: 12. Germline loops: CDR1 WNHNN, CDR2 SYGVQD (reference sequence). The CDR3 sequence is CASSRTSGTGGNEQYF. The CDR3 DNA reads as TGCGCCAGCAGTCGTACTAGCGGGACCGGCGGCAACGAGCAGTACTTC.

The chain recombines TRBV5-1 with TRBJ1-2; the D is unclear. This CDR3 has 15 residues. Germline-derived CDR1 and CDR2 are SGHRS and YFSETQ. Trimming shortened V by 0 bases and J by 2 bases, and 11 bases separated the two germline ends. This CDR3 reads CASSLEARTNYGYTF. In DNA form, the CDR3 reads TGCGCCAGCAGCTTGGAGGCCCGGACGAACTATGGCTACACCTTC.

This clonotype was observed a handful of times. The CDR3 coding sequence is TGCGCCAGCGGGACAGCCCGCAACACCGGGGAGCTGTTTTTT. Residues: CASGTARNTGELFF. The J gene is TRBJ2-2, the V gene TRBV5-1; 7 bases line up with TRBD1. There are 14 residues in the CDR3. Trimming at V came to 7 bases and at J to 2 bases, leaving 5 bases not matched to a gene. Germline V gene sequence: CDR1 SGHRS, CDR2 YFSETQ. Together with reference TRBV5-1 and TRBJ2-2, the CDR3 gives the full variable domain: KAGVTQTPRYLIKTRGQQVTLSCSPISGHRSVSWYQQTPGQGLQFLFEYFSETQRNKGNFPGRFSGRQFSNSRSEMNVSTLELGDSALYLCASGTARNTGELFFGEGSRLTVL.

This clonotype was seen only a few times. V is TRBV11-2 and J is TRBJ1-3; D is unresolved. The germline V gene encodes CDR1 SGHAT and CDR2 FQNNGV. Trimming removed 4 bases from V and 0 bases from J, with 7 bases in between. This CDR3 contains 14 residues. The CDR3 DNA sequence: TGTGCCAGCAGCTCCTCAAGCTCTGGAAACACCATATATTTT. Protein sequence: CASSSSSSGNTIYF.

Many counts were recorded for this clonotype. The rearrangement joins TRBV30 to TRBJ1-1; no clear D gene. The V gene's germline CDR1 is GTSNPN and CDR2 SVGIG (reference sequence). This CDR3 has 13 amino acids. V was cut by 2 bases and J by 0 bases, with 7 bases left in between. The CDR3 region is CAWSPHMNTEAFF. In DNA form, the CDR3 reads TGTGCCTGGAGTCCGCATATGAACACTGAAGCTTTCTTT.

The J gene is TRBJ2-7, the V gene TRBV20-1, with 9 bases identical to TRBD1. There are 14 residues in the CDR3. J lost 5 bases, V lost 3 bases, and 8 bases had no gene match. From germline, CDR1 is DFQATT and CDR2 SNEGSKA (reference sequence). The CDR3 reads CSASTGTGFHEQYF. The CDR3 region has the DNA TGCAGTGCTAGTACCGGGACAGGGTTCCACGAGCAGTACTTC.

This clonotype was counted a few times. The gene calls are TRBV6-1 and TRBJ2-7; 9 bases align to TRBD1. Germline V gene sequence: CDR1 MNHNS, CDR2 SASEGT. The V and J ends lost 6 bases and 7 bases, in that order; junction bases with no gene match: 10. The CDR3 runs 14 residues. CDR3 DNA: TGTGCCAGCAGCAACCGGGACAGGGTAGCTGAGCAGTACTTC. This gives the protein CASSNRDRVAEQYF.

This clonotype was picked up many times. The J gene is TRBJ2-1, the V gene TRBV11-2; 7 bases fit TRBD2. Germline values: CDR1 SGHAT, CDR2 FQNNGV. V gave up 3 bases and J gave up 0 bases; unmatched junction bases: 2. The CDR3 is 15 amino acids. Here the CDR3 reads CASSFAGDSYNEQFF. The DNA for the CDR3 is TGTGCCAGCAGCTTCGCGGGAGACTCCTACAATGAGCAGTTCTTC. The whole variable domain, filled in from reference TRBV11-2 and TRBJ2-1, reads EAGVAQSPRYKIIEKRQSVAFWCNPISGHATLYWYQQILGQGPKLLIQFQNNGVVDDSQLPKDRFSAERLKGVDSTLKIQPAKLEDSAVYLCASSFAGDSYNEQFFGPGTRLTVL.

The CDR3 DNA reads TGCGCCAGCAGGCTAAGCGGGAGTATGACAGATACGCAGTATTTT. This encodes CASRLSGSMTDTQYF. The V call is TRBV4-1, the J call TRBJ2-3; 8 bases match TRBD2. Germline-derived CDR1 and CDR2 are MGHRA and YSYEKL. The CDR3 length is 15 residues. Unmatched junction bases numbered 8, after V lost 6 bases and J lost 3 bases.

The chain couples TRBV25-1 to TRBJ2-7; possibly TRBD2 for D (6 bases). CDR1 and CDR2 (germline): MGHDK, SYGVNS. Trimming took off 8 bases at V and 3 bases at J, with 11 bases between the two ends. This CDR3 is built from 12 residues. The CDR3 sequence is CASAGGFYEQYF. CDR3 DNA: TGTGCCAGCGCCGGGGGTTTCTACGAGCAGTACTTC.

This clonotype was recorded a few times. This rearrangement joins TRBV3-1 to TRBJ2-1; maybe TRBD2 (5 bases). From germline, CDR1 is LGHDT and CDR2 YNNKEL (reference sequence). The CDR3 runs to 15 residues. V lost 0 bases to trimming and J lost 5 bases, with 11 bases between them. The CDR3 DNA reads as TGTGCCAGCAGCCAAGACACACTGGAGGACAATGAGCAGTTCTTC. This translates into CASSQDTLEDNEQFF.

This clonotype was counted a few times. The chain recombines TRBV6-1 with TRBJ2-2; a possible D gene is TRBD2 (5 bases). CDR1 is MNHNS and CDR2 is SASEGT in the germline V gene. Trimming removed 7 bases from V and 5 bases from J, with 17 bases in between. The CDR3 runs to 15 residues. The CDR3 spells CASMTLPRTTGELFF. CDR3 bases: TGTGCCAGCATGACCCTCCCTCGGACTACCGGGGAGCTGTTTTTT.

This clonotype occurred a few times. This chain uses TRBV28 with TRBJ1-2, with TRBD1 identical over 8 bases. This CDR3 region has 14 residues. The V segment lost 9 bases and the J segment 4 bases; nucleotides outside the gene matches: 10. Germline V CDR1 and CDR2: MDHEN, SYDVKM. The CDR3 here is CASRGQGLPYGYTF. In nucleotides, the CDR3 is TGTGCCAGTAGAGGACAGGGCCTTCCCTATGGCTACACCTTC.

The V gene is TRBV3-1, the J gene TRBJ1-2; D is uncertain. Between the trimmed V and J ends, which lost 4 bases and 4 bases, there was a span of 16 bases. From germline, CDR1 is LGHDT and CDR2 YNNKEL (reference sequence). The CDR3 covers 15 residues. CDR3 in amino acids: CASSPSPLSPYGYTF. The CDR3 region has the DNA TGTGCCAGCAGCCCGAGTCCCTTGTCGCCCTATGGCTACACCTTC.

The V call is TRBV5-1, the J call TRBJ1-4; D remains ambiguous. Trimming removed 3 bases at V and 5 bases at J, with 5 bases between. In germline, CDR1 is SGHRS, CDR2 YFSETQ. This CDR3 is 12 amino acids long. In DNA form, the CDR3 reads TGCGCCAGCAGCTGGGGAAATGAAAAACTGTTTTTT. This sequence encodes CASSWGNEKLFF.

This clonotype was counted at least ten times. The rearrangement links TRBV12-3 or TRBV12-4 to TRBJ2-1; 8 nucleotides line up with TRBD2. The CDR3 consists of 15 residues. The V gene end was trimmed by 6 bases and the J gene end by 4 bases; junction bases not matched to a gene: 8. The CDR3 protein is CASSLHSGMYNEQFF. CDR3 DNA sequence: TGTGCCAGCAGCCTCCATAGCGGGATGTACAATGAGCAGTTCTTC.

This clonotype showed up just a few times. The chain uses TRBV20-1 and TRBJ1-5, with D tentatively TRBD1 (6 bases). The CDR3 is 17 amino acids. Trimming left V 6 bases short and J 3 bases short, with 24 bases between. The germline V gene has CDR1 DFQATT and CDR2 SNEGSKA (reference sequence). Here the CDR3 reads CSAVKWKGGSDNQPQHF. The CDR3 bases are TGCAGTGCAGTTAAGTGGAAAGGGGGGTCGGACAATCAGCCCCAGCATTTT.

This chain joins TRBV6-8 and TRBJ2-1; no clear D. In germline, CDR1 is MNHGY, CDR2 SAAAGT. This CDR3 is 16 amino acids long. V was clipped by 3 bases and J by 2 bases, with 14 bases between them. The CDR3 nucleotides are TGTGCCAGCAGTTATCGCGCCCCCAGCCCCTACAATGAGCAGTTCTTC. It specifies CASSYRAPSPYNEQFF.

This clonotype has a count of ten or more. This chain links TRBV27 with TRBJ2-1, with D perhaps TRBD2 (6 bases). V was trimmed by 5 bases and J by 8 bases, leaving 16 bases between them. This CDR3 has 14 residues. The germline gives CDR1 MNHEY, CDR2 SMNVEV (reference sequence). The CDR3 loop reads CASSKRAMRHEQFF. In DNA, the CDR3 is TGTGCCAGCAGTAAGCGGGCCATGCGACATGAGCAGTTCTTC.